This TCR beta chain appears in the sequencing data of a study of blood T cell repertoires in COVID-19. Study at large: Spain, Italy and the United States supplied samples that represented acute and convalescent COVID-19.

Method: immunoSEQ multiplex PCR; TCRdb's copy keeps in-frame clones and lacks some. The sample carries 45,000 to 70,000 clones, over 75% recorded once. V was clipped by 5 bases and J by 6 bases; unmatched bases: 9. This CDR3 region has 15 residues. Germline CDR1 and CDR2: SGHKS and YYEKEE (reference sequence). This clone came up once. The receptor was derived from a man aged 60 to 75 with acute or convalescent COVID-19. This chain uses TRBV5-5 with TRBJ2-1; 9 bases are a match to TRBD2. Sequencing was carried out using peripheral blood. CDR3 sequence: CASSFGLATSNEQFF. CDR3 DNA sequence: TGTGCCAGCAGTTTTGGACTAGCGACATCCAATGAGCAGTTCTTC.